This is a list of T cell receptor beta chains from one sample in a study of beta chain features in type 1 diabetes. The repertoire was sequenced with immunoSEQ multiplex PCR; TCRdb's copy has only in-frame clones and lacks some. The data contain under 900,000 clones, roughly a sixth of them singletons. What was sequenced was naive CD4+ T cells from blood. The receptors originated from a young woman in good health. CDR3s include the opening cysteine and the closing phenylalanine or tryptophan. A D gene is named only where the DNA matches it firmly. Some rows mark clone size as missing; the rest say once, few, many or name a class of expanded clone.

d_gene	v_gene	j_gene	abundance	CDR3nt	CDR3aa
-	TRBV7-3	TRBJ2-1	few	TGTGCCAGCAGTCCAGACAGGTACAATGAGCAGTTCTTC	CASSPDRYNEQFF
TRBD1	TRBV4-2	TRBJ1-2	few	TGTGCCAGCAGCCAAGAGGGGACAGGGGGTCCCTATGGCTACACCTTC	CASSQEGTGGPYGYTF
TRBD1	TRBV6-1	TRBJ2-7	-	TGTGCCAGCGCTAGCCGACAGGGGATTTACTACGAGCAGTACTTC	CASASRQGIYYEQYF
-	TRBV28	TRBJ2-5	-	TGTGCCAGCAGTTTTTCTCCCCCACGCGGAAGCCAAGAGACCCAGTACTTC	CASSFSPPRGSQETQYF
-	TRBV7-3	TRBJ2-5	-	TGTGCCAGCAGCTTAACAGGCCTACCCAGAGAGCCCCAGTACTTC	CASSLTGLPREPQYF
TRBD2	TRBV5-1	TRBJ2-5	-	TGCGCCAGCAGTCCCGGACCGGGAGGGGAGAGGGAAGAGACCCAGTACTTC	CASSPGPGGEREETQYF
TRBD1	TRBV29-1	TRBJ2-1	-	TGCAGCGTTGAAGAGGACAGGGGGCTGGATGAGCAGTTCTTC	CSVEEDRGLDEQFF
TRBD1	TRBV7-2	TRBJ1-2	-	TGTGCCAGCAGCTTCCCACGGGACAGGGCCCCAAACTATGGCTACACCTTC	CASSFPRDRAPNYGYTF
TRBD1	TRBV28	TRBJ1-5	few	TGTGCCAGCAGTAGGACAGGGTTGAGCAATCAGCCCCAGCATTTT	CASSRTGLSNQPQHF
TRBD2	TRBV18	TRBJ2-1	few	TGTGCCAGCTCACCTGGACTAGACCTCAACGAGCAGTTCTTC	CASSPGLDLNEQFF
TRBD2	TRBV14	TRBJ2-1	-	TGTGCCAGCAGCCAAGGACTAGCGGCTTACTCCTACAATGAGCAGTTCTTC	CASSQGLAAYSYNEQFF
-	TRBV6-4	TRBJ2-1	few	TGTGCCAGCAGTGTACGGGGGGCCTCGTCCTTCAATGAGCAGTTCTTC	CASSVRGASSFNEQFF
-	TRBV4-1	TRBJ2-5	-	TGCGCCAGCAGCCAAGTTCTTCTTGAGACCCAGTACTTC	CASSQVLLETQYF
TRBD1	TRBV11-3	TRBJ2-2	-	TGTGCCAGCAGCAAAGGGACAGGGTTGAACACCGGGGAGCTGTTTTTT	CASSKGTGLNTGELFF
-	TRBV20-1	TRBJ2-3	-	TGCAGTTTACACCGCACAGATACGCAGTATTTT	CSLHRTDTQYF
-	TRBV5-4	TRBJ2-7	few	TGTGCCAGCAGCTTGGTATCTGGTGACGAGCAGTACTTC	CASSLVSGDEQYF
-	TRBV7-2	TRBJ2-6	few	TGTGCCAGCAGTTACGCGATGGTTTTCTCTGGGGCCAACGTCCTGACTTTC	CASSYAMVFSGANVLTF
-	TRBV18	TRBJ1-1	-	TGTGCCAGCTCACAGGAGTCGTTGAACACTGAAGCTTTCTTT	CASSQESLNTEAFF
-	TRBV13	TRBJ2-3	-	TGTGCCAGCAGCCCTATGACACCCGAGAACGGGCGTGGCACAGATACGCAGTATTTT	CASSPMTPENGRGTDTQYF
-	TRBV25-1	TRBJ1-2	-	TGTGCCAGCAGTGAATCGTGGTCGTCCTATGGCTACACCTTC	CASSESWSSYGYTF
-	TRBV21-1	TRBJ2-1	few	TGTGCCAGACCCTTCGGGTGGGGGTATGAGCAGTTCTTC	CARPFGWGYEQFF
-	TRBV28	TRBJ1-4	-	TGTGCCAGCAGTTTATGGTCCAGGGGAGCAACTAATGAAAAACTGTTTTTT	CASSLWSRGATNEKLFF
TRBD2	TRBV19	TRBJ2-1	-	TGTGCCAGTAGAGACCCTAGCGGGAGAAATGAGCAGTTCTTC	CASRDPSGRNEQFF